These 15 T cell receptor beta chains originate from one sample sequenced in a study of neurological immune-mediated disorders. TCRdb re-called the 5' RACE reads through MiXCR, storing one row per CDR3 protein. The data show roughly 50,000 distinct CDR3 sequences, roughly 26% seen once. Sample: PBMCs. Every receptor here comes from an older woman in good health.

This clonotype has ten or more counts. The chain couples TRBV20-1 to TRBJ2-3, with TRBD2 identical over 8 bases. CDR3 length: 14 amino acids. Per the germline V gene, CDR1 is DFQATT and CDR2 is SNEGSKA (reference sequence). V shed 4 bases and J 4 bases; nucleotides not matched to a gene: 7. The CDR3 sequence: CSAIFGGGSDTQYF. As DNA, the CDR3 is TGCAGTGCTATATTCGGGGGGGGTTCAGATACGCAGTATTTT.

The chain has TRBV21-1 and TRBJ1-1; the table's TRBD1 call for D was not verified on the DNA. TRBV21-1 has pseudogene status. This CDR3 spans 12 amino acids. CDR3 amino acids: CASSIQGPEAFF. The DNA of the CDR3 is TGTGCCAGCAGCATACAGGGCCCTGAAGCTTTCTTT.

The table lists this clonotype with many counts. This chain uses TRBV28 with TRBJ2-1, with D maybe TRBD2 (5 bases). The ends were cut back, 9 bases at V and 0 bases at J, with 18 bases in the middle. The CDR3 runs 16 residues. Germline lookup yields CDR1 MDHEN and CDR2 SYDVKM. CDR3 DNA: TGTGCCAGGGAAAGACTACTAAGTCACTCCTACAATGAGCAGTTCTTC. Translating gives CARERLLSHSYNEQFF.

This clonotype was seen at least ten times. The rearrangement joins TRBV6-5 to TRBJ2-6; 8 positions agree with TRBD1. The CDR3 is 16 amino acids. The V gene's germline CDR1 is MNHEY and CDR2 SVGAGI. Trimming took 5 bases from V and 4 from J; bases not matched to a gene: 7. The CDR3 coding sequence is TGTGCCAGCAGTGGCACAGGGGGATCGGGGGCCAACGTCCTGACTTTC. Translation: CASSGTGGSGANVLTF.

In this sample, this clonotype turned up many times. The chain carries TRBV12-3 or TRBV12-4 and TRBJ1-1, with 7 bases aligning to TRBD1. The CDR3 sequence is 14 residues long. The V segment lost 5 bases and the J segment 4 bases; nucleotides outside the gene matches: 7. CDR3 loop: CASSNRGGFTEAFF. The DNA for the CDR3 is TGTGCCAGCAGTAACAGGGGAGGGTTCACTGAAGCTTTCTTT.

This clonotype was found many times. The DNA of the CDR3 is TGCAGTGCTAGGCGGGGGCGAGAGACCCAGTACTTC. Amino acid sequence: CSARRGRETQYF. The gene calls are TRBV20-1 and TRBJ2-5; possibly TRBD2 for D (7 bases). Germline loops: CDR1 DFQATT, CDR2 SNEGSKA (reference sequence). V dropped 3 bases and J dropped 4 bases, with 9 bases sitting between them. The CDR3 has 12 amino acids.

The sample holds many counts of this clonotype. The rearrangement links TRBV6-5 to TRBJ1-1; TRBD1 aligns across 9 bases. Per the germline V gene, CDR1 is MNHEY and CDR2 is SVGAGI. This CDR3 has 16 amino acids. With 6 bases clipped from V and 3 bases from J, the junction kept 11 bases outside the gene matches. CDR3 amino acids: CASSRGQGRGDTEAFF. Here the CDR3 DNA reads TGTGCCAGCAGCCGCGGACAGGGGCGAGGGGACACTGAAGCTTTCTTT.

This clonotype was observed once. This sequence joins TRBV30 and TRBJ1-2; unclear D gene. The CDR3 is made up of 16 amino acids. Trimming cost V 4 bases and J 0 bases, with 18 bases left between them. The germline V gene has CDR1 GTSNPN and CDR2 SVGIG (reference sequence). CDR3 coding DNA: TGTGCCTGGAATCGGGCCTCCGCGGGATCTAACTATGGCTACACCTTC. Amino acids: CAWNRASAGSNYGYTF.

This clonotype was detected many times. This sequence joins TRBV5-1 and TRBJ2-6; D call uncertain. The CDR3 loop spans 21 amino acids. The germline CDR1 and CDR2 sequences are SGHRS and YFSETQ. V lost 1 base and J lost 0, with 23 bases in between. For the CDR3, the DNA is TGCGCCAGCAGCTTGTGGGCCAGAATTTCACCGGCGAACTCTGGGGCCAACGTCCTGACTTTC. It translates to CASSLWARISPANSGANVLTF.

This clonotype was found many times. The rearrangement joins TRBV5-1 to TRBJ2-5; D not resolved. The CDR3 length is 14 residues. Trimming removed 0 bases at V and 4 bases at J, with 10 bases between. The germline V gene encodes CDR1 SGHRS and CDR2 YFSETQ. The CDR3 coding sequence is TGCGCCAGCAGCTTGGATACTCCCCCAGAGACCCAGTACTTC. Protein sequence: CASSLDTPPETQYF.

This clonotype appeared many times. The CDR3 nucleotides are TGTGCCAGCAGTTACTCGAGCCCAGATACGCAGTATTTT. Amino acid sequence: CASSYSSPDTQYF. This chain uses TRBV6-6 with TRBJ2-3; D call uncertain. This CDR3 is 13 amino acids long. Trimming pared 0 bases from V and 4 bases from J, leaving 5 bases between. Germline CDR1 and CDR2: MNHNY and SVGAGI (reference sequence).

This clonotype has ten or more counts. The J gene is TRBJ1-2, the V gene TRBV5-1; D may be TRBD1 (6 bases). The V and J ends lost 7 bases and 6 bases respectively, with 22 bases between them. The germline CDR1 and CDR2 sequences are SGHRS and YFSETQ. CDR3 size: 15 residues. The CDR3 here is CASSLGRAGEDGYTF. CDR3 bases: TGCGCCAGCTCCCTCGGACGGGCAGGGGAAGATGGCTACACCTTC.

The chain has TRBV20-1 and TRBJ2-5; tentatively, D is TRBD2 (6 bases). Germline CDR1 and CDR2: DFQATT and SNEGSKA (reference sequence). V lost 6 bases, J lost 2 bases, and 22 bases lay in between. CDR3 length: 16 residues. CDR3 coding DNA: TGCAGTGCCCCATCCTTACGGGGGACGAGGCAAGAGACCCAGTACTTC. Translating it yields CSAPSLRGTRQETQYF.

The chain links TRBV28 to TRBJ2-1; D is possibly TRBD2 (5 bases). V lost 3 bases to trimming and J lost 7 bases, with 31 bases between them. The CDR3 sequence is 20 residues long. The germline gives CDR1 MDHEN, CDR2 SYDVKM. The CDR3: CASSFFINPNGGPPLNEQFF. CDR3 nucleotide sequence: TGTGCCAGCAGTTTTTTCATCAACCCCAACGGCGGGCCGCCTTTGAATGAGCAGTTCTTC.

This clonotype showed up just a few times. The V and J genes are TRBV20-1 and TRBJ1-1, with 10 bases aligning to TRBD1. CDR3 length: 19 residues. Germline CDR1 DFQATT, CDR2 SNEGSKA (reference sequence). V lost 5 bases, J lost 1 base, and 19 bases stayed unmatched. In nucleotides, the CDR3 is TGCAGTGCTTTGCCCGTAGGCTCTGGGACAGGGGATGAGAACACTGAAGCTTTCTTT. Translation gives CSALPVGSGTGDENTEAFF.